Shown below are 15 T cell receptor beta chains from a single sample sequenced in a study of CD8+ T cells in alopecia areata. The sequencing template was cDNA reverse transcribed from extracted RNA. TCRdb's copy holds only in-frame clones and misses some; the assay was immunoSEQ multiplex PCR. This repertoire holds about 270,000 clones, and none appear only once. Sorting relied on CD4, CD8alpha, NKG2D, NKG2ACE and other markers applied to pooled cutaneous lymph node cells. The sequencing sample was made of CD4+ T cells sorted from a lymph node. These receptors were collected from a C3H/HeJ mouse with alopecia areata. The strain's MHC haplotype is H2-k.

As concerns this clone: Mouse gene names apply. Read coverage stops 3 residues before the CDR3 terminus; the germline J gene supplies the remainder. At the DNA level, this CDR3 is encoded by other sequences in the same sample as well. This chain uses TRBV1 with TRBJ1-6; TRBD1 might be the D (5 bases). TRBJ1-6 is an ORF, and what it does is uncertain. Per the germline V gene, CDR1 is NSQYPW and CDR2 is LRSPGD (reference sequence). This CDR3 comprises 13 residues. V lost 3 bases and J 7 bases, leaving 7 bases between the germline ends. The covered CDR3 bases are TGCACCTGCAGTGCCTCAGGGAATTCGCCC. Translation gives CTCSASGNSP. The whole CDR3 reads CTCSASGNSPLYF.

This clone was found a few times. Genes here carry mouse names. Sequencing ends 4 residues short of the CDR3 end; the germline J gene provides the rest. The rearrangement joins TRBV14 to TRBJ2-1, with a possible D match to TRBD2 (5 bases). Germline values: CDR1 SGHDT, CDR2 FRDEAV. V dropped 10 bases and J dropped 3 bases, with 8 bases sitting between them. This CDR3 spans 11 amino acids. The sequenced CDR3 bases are TGTGCCTGGGGTGGCTATGCT. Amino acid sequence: CAWGGYA. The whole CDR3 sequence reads CAWGGYAEQFF.

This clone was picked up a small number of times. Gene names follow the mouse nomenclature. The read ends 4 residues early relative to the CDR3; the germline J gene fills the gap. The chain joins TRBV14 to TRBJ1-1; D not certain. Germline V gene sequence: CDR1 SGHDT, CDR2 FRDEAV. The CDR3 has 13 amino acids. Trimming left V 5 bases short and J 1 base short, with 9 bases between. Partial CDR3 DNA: TGTGCCAGCAGCATGACACTAAACACA. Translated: CASSMTLNT. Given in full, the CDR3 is CASSMTLNTEVFF.

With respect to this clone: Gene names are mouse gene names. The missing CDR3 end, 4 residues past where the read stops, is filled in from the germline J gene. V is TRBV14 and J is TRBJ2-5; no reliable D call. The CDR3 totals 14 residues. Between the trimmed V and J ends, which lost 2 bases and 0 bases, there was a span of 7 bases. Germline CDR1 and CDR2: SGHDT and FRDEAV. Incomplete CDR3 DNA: TGTGCCAGCAGTTTAAACAGTAACCAAGAC. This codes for CASSLNSNQD. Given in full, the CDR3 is CASSLNSNQDTQYF.

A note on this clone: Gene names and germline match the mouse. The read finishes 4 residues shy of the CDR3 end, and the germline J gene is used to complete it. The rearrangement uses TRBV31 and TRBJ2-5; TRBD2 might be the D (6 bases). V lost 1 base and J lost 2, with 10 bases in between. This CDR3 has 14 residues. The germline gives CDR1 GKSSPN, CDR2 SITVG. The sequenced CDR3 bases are TGTGCCTGGAGTCCTATACTGGGCCAAGAC. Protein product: CAWSPILGQD. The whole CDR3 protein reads CAWSPILGQDTQYF.

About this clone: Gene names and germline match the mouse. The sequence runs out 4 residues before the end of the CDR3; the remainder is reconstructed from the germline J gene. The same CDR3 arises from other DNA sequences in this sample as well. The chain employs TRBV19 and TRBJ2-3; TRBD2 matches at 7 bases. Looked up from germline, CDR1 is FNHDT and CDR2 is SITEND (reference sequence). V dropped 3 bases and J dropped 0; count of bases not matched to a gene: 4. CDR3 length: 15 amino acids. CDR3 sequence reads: CASSTNWGSAETLYF. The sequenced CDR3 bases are TGTGCCAGCAGTACAAACTGGGGTAGTGCAGAA.

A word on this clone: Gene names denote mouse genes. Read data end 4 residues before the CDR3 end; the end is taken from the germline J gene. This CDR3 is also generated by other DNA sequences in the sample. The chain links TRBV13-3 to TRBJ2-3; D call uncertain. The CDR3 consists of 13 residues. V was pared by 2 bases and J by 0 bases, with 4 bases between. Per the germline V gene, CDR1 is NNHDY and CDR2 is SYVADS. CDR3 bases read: TGTGCCAGCAGTGAGACAAGTGCAGAA. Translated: CASSETSAE. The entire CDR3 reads CASSETSAETLYF.

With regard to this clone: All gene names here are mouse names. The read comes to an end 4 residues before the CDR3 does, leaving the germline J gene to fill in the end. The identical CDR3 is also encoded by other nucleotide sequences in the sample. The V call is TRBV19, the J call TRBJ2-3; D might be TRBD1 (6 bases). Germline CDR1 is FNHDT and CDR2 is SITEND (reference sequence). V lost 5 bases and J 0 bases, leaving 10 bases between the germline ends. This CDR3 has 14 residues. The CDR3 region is CASRRDISAETLYF. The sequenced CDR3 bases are TGTGCCAGCAGGCGGGACATTAGTGCAGAA.

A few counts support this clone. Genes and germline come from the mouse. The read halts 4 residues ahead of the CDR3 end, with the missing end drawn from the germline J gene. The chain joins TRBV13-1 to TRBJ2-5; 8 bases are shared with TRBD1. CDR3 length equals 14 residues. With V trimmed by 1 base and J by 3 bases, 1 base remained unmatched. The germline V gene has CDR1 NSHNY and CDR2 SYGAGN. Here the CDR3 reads CASSDHRGQDTQYF. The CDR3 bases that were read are TGTGCCAGCAGTGATCACAGGGGGCAAGAC.

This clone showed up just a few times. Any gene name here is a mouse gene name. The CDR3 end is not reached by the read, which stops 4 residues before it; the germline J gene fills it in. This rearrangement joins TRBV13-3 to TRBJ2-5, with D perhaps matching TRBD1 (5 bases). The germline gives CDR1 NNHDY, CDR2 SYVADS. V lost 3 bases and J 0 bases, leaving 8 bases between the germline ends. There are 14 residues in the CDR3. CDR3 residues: CASSGTNNQDTQYF. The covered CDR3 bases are TGTGCCAGCAGTGGGACAAATAACCAAGAC.

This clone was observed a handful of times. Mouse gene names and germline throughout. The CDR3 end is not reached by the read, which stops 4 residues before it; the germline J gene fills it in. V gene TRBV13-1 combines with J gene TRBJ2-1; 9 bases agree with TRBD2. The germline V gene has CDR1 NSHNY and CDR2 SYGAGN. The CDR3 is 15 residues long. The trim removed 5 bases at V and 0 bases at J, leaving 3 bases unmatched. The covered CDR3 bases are TGTGCCAGCAGGAGACTGGGGGATAACTATGCT. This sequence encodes CASRRLGDNYA. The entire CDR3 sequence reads CASRRLGDNYAEQFF.

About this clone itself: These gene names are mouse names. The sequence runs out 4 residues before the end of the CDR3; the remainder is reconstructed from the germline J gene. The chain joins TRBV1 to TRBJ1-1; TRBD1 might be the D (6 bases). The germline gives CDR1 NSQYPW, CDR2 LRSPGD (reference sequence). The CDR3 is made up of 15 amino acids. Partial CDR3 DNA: TGCACCTGCAGTGGACCACTGGGGGGGCGCGGA. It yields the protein CTCSGPLGGRG. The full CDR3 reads CTCSGPLGGRGEVFF.

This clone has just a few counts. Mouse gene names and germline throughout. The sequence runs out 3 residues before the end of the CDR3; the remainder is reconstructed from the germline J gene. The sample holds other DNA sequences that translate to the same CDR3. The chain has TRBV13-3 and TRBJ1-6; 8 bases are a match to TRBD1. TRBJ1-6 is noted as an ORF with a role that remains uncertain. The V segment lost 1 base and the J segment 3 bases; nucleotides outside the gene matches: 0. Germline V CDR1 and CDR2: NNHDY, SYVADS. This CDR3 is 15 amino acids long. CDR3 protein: CASSDTGGYNSPLYF. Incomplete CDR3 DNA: TGTGCCAGCAGTGATACAGGGGGCTATAATTCGCCC.

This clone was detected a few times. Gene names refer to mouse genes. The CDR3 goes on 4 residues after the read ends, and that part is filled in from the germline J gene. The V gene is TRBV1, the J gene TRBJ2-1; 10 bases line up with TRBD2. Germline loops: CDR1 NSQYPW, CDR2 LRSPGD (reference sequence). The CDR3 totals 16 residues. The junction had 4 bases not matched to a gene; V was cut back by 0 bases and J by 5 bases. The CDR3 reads CTCSADLWGGDAEQFF. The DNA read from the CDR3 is TGCACCTGCAGTGCAGATCTCTGGGGGGGCGATGCT.

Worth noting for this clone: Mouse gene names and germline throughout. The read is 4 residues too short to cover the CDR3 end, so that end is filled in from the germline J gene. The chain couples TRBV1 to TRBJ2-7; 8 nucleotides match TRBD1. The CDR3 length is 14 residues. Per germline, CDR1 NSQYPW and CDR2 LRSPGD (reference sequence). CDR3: CTCSARQGAYEQYF. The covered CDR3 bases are TGCACCTGCAGTGCACGGCAGGGGGCTTAT.